Listed below are T cell receptor beta chains from one sample, sequenced in a study of human T cells and chemical hapten exposure. Each CDR3 protein is one row after TCRdb ran MiXCR on the RACE reads. The sample comprises around 380,000 distinct CDR3 sequences, approximately 5% of which are singletons, and approximately 2.1% rests with the top ten. Sequenced material: whole blood, taken in connection with sensitization to the hapten diphenylcyclopropenone (DPC). The receptors come from a woman between 50 and 59 years old with alopecia areata. Some clones in this sample may be carry-over from other donors' samples. CDR3s include the opening cysteine and the closing phenylalanine or tryptophan. Fields, in order: J gene, V gene, D gene, clone size, CDR3 protein, CDR3 DNA. A D gene is named only where the DNA matches it firmly. A row's size may be missing; if present it is once, few, many or a size class.

>TRBJ2-7|TRBV6-2/TRBV6-3|NA|few
CASSYRWGNYEQYF
TGTGCCAGCAGTTACCGCTGGGGCAACTACGAGCAGTACTTC
>TRBJ1-1|TRBV30|NA|few
CAWKGHQNTEAFF
TGTGCCTGGAAGGGACACCAGAACACTGAAGCTTTCTTT
>TRBJ1-2|TRBV12-3/TRBV12-4|NA|NA
CASSRQANYGYTF
TGTGCCAGCAGTCGACAGGCGAACTATGGCTACACCTTC
>TRBJ2-5|TRBV6-1|TRBD2|many
CASRGEGLAGEWFYQETQYF
TGTGCCAGCAGGGGGGAGGGACTAGCGGGAGAATGGTTTTACCAAGAGACCCAGTACTTC
>TRBJ1-4|TRBV20-1|TRBD1|few
CSAHETGKNEKLFF
TGCAGTGCTCATGAGACAGGGAAAAATGAAAAACTGTTTTTT
>TRBJ2-3|TRBV3-1|TRBD1|many
CASSHRQGFTTDTQYF
TGTGCCAGCAGCCATAGACAGGGGTTTACCACAGATACGCAGTATTTT
>TRBJ2-7|TRBV15|NA|many
CATSRPGPYEQYF
TGTGCCACCAGCAGACCAGGACCCTACGAGCAGTACTTC
>TRBJ1-4|TRBV27|NA|NA
CASSLLGDGEKLFF
TGTGCCAGCAGTTTATTGGGGGATGGAGAAAAACTGTTTTTT
>TRBJ2-7|TRBV7-6|TRBD1|NA
CASSLSGGQGVYEQYF
TGTGCCAGCAGCCTCTCTGGGGGACAGGGGGTTTACGAGCAGTACTTC
>TRBJ2-1|TRBV11-2|NA|NA
CASSPEVARGNEQFF
TGTGCCAGCAGCCCCGAGGTAGCGAGAGGCAATGAGCAGTTCTTC
>TRBJ2-3|TRBV6-5|NA|many
CASSRRLPSTDTQYF
TGTGCCAGCAGCCGACGGTTACCTAGCACAGATACGCAGTATTTT
>TRBJ2-1|TRBV27|TRBD1|many
CASSIPGQGAREQFF
TGTGCCAGCAGTATCCCGGGACAGGGGGCGCGCGAGCAGTTCTTC
>TRBJ2-1|TRBV4-3|TRBD1|NA
CASSQPGQENDEQFF
TGCGCCAGCAGCCAACCCGGACAGGAGAACGATGAGCAGTTCTTC
>TRBJ2-3|TRBV11-2|NA|NA
CASIPRGTDTQYF
TGTGCCAGCATACCCCGGGGGACAGATACGCAGTATTTT
>TRBJ2-3|TRBV7-2|TRBD1|NA
CATTGGLGTDTQYF
TGTGCCACCACAGGGGGCCTTGGCACAGATACGCAGTATTTT
>TRBJ1-5|TRBV5-6|TRBD1|NA
CASSLGQGVSQPRHF
TGTGCCAGCAGCTTGGGACAGGGGGTAAGTCAGCCCCGGCATTTT
>TRBJ2-3|TRBV29-1|NA|many
CSVEDTQYF
TGCAGCGTTGAAGATACGCAGTATTTT
>TRBJ2-1|TRBV11-2|NA|many
CASSSLGNEQFF
TGTGCCAGCAGCTCCCTAGGGAATGAGCAGTTCTTC
>TRBJ2-1|TRBV6-2/TRBV6-3|TRBD1|many
CASSPIGQGVNEQFF
TGTGCCAGCAGTCCCATCGGACAGGGGGTAAATGAGCAGTTCTTC
>TRBJ2-1|TRBV12-3/TRBV12-4|TRBD2|many
CASSSLAGGFAEQFF
TGTGCCAGCAGTTCCCTAGCGGGAGGGTTCGCTGAGCAGTTCTTC
>TRBJ2-1|TRBV5-6|TRBD2|many
CASSFLAGAEQFF
TGTGCCAGCAGCTTTCTAGCGGGAGCTGAGCAGTTCTTC
>TRBJ1-3|TRBV12-3/TRBV12-4|NA|NA
CASSDSGNTIYF
TGTGCCAGCAGTGACTCTGGAAACACCATATATTTT
>TRBJ2-5|TRBV5-1|NA|many
CASSLGGRETQYF
TGCGCCAGCAGCTTGGGGGGCCGGGAGACCCAGTACTTC
>TRBJ2-7|TRBV11-2|TRBD1|many
CASSSPGTAAYEQYF
TGTGCCAGCAGCTCCCCCGGGACAGCAGCCTACGAGCAGTACTTC
>TRBJ1-4|TRBV6-5|TRBD1|NA
CASSSGRGATNEKLFF
TGTGCCAGCAGTTCCGGCAGGGGGGCAACTAATGAAAAACTGTTTTTT
>TRBJ1-1|TRBV14|NA|NA
CASSHGPGTEAFF
TGTGCCAGCAGCCACGGTCCGGGCACTGAAGCTTTCTTT
>TRBJ1-2|TRBV6-1|NA|NA
CASRSSGGIEDGYTF
TGTGCCAGCAGGAGTTCAGGAGGTATAGAGGATGGCTACACCTTC
>TRBJ2-1|TRBV29-1|NA|many
CSVVRGSPYNEQFF
TGCAGCGTTGTTCGGGGGAGCCCCTACAATGAGCAGTTCTTC
>TRBJ2-5|TRBV28|TRBD1|NA
CASSLKGALGETQYF
TGTGCCAGCAGTTTAAAGGGGGCTCTTGGAGAGACCCAGTACTTC
>TRBJ1-4|TRBV12-3/TRBV12-4|NA|many
CASSRDGVTNEKLFF
TGTGCCAGCAGCCGGGACGGAGTAACTAATGAAAAACTGTTTTTT
>TRBJ2-5|TRBV9|NA|few
CASSPTGGLGKTQYF
TGTGCCAGCAGCCCGACCGGGGGACTGGGAAAGACCCAGTACTTC
>TRBJ2-5|TRBV29-1|TRBD1|many
CSVEDQVRGPETQYF
TGCAGCGTTGAAGATCAAGTCAGGGGGCCAGAGACCCAGTACTTC
>TRBJ2-7|TRBV6-5|NA|NA
CASSYARVGSYEQYF
TGTGCCAGCAGTTACGCCCGAGTGGGCTCCTACGAGCAGTACTTC
>TRBJ2-7|TRBV5-1|NA|many
CASSLNIAYEQYF
TGCGCCAGCAGCTTGAACATCGCCTACGAGCAGTACTTC
>TRBJ2-7|TRBV27|NA|many
CASSLSSSGTSFKYF
TGTGCCAGCAGTTTATCTTCGTCCGGGACCAGCTTCAAGTACTTC
>TRBJ2-7|TRBV7-2|TRBD1|few
CASSSGGRGRSYEQYF
TGTGCCAGCAGCTCCGGAGGAAGGGGGCGCTCCTACGAGCAGTACTTC
>TRBJ1-1|TRBV24-1|TRBD1|many
CATSGGGTVNTEAFF
TGTGCCACCAGTGGCGGCGGGACAGTGAACACTGAAGCTTTCTTT
>TRBJ2-1|TRBV12-3/TRBV12-4|TRBD2|many
CASSSSGGTYNEQFF
TGTGCCAGCAGCTCTAGCGGAGGTACCTACAATGAGCAGTTCTTC
>TRBJ2-1|TRBV19|TRBD2|many
CASSMVPSGRAQEQFF
TGTGCCAGTAGTATGGTGCCTAGCGGGAGGGCCCAGGAGCAGTTCTTC
>TRBJ2-7|TRBV20-1|TRBD2|few
CSARDSSTSGRAWGFYEQNF
TGCAGTGCTAGAGATTCATCGACTAGCGGGAGGGCGTGGGGTTTCTACGAGCAGAACTTC
>TRBJ1-1|TRBV4-1|NA|few
CASSQEGIDTEAFF
TGCGCCAGCAGCCAAGAAGGGATCGACACTGAAGCTTTCTTT